This T cell receptor beta chain derives from a study of T cell responses to AZD1222 COVID-19 vaccine. The data were produced by immunoSEQ multiplex PCR, yet TCRdb's version contains in-frame clones alone and is incomplete. The sample lists 95,000 to 150,000 clones, around 82% occurring once. The clonotype was recovered from an adult in good health. Material: peripheral blood, obtained on day 0 of AZD1222 vaccination.

CDR3 coding DNA: TGCGCCAGCAGCTTAGACAGGGCCGAAGAGACCCAGTACTTC. Protein sequence: CASSLDRAEETQYF. The chain recombines TRBV5-1 with TRBJ2-5, with 7 nucleotides matching TRBD1. From germline, CDR1 is SGHRS and CDR2 YFSETQ. This CDR3 has 14 residues. With 2 bases clipped from V and 3 bases from J, the junction kept 4 bases outside the gene matches.